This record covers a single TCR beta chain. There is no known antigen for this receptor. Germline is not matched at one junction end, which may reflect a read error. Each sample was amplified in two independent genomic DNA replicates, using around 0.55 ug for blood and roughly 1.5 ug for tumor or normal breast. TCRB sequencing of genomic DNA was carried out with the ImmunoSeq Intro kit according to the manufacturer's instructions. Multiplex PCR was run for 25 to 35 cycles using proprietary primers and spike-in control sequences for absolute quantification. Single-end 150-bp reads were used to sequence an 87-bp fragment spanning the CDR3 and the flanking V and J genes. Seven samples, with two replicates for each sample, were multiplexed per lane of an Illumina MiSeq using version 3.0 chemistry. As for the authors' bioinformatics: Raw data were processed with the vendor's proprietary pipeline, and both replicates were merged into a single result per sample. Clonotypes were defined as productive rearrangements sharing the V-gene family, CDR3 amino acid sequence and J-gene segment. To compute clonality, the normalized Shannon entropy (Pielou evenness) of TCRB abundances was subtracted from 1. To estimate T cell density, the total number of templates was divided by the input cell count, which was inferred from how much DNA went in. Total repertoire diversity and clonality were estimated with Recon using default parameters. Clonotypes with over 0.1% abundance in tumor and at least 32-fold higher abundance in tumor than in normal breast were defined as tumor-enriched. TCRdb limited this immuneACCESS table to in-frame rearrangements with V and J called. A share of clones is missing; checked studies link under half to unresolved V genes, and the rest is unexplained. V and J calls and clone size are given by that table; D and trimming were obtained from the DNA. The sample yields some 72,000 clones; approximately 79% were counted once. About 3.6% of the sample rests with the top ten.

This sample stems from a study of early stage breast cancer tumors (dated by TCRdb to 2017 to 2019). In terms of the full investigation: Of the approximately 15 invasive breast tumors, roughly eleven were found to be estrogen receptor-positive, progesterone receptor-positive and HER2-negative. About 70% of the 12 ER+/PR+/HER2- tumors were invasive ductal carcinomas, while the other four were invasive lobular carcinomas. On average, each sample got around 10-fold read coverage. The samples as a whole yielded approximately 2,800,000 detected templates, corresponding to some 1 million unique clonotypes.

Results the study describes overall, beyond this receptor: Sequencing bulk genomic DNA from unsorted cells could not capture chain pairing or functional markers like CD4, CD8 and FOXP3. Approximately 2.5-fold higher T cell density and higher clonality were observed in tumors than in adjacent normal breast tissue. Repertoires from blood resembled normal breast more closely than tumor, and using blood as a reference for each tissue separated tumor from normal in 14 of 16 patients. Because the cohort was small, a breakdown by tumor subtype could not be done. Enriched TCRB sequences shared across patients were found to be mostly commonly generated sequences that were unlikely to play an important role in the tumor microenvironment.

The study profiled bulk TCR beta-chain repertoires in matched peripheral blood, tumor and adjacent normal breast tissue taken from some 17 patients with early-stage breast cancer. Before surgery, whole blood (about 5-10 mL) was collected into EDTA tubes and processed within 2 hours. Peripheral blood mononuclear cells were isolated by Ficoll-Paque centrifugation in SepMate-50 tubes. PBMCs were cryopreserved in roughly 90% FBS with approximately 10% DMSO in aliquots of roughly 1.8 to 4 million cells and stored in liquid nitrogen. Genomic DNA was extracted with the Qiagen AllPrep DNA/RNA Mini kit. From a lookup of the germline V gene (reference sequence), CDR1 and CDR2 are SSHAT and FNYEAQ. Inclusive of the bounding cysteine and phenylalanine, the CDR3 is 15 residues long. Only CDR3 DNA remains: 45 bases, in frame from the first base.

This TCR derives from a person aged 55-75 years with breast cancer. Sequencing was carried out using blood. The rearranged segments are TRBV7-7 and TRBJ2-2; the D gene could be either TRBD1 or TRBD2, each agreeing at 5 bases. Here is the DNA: TGTGCTAGCAGCTCGGGACCGATGAACACCGGGGAGCTGTTTTTT. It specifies CASSSGPMNTGELFF.